This entry lists 10 T cell receptor beta chains sequenced from one sample in a study of vaccination and CD4 T cells after COVID-19. Sequencing of the DNA from cultured CD4+ T cells was carried out with the Oncomine TCR Beta short-read assay. TCRdb recomputed calls from the PCR reads with MiXCR, one row per CDR3 protein. Here the sample spans more than 6,500 distinct CDR3 sequences, around 72% being singletons. Their cognate antigens are unknown. Treatment given: 10-day PBMC culture with coronavirus spike peptide pools or control peptides (ViraFEST assay). The specimen was CD4+ T cells from blood, cultured in vitro. These receptors all come from a human donor who had recovered from COVID-19.

This clonotype has a handful of counts. The V call is TRBV6-1, the J call TRBJ1-1; D is unclear. CDR3 length: 14 residues. CDR1 is MNHNS, CDR2 SASEGT, per germline. Trimming cost V 7 bases and J 6 bases, with 18 bases left between them. The CDR3 spells CASTFLTKGAEAFF. DNA for the CDR3: TGTGCCAGCACCTTCCTGACAAAAGGCGCTGAAGCTTTCTTT.

The chain combines TRBV20-1 with TRBJ2-2; maybe TRBD1 (6 bases). The V gene lost 5 bases and the J gene lost 1 base, with 11 bases spanning the gap. CDR3 size: 14 residues. Germline loops: CDR1 DFQATT, CDR2 SNEGSKA (reference sequence). This chain's CDR3 is CSAQGHRNTGELFF. In DNA form, the CDR3 reads TGCAGTGCTCAGGGACACCGGAACACCGGGGAGCTGTTTTTT.

This chain uses TRBV27 with TRBJ2-7, with a weak D call TRBD1 (7 bases). Germline V CDR1 and CDR2: MNHEY, SMNVEV (reference sequence). Trimming cost V 2 bases and J 2 bases, with 19 bases left between them. The CDR3 spans 17 residues. CDR3 region: CASSLRGRGGRTYEQYF. The CDR3 coding sequence is TGTGCCAGCAGTTTAAGGGGGCGGGGCGGGCGCACCTACGAGCAGTACTTC.

This clonotype was seen only a few times. The V and J genes are TRBV5-1 and TRBJ1-6, with a weak D call TRBD1 (5 bases). The CDR3 extends over 16 amino acids. V was shortened by 4 bases and J by 7 bases, with 18 bases between the two germline ends. Germline values: CDR1 SGHRS, CDR2 YFSETQ. The CDR3 loop reads CASSQWAGGANSPLHF. For the CDR3, the DNA is TGCGCCAGCAGCCAATGGGCCGGAGGGGCCAATTCACCCCTCCACTTT.

The chain carries TRBV7-6 and TRBJ2-5; unclear D gene. The V end lost 1 base, the J end lost 5 bases, and 17 bases lay between the germline ends. Germline values: CDR1 SGHVS, CDR2 FNYEAQ. The CDR3 sequence is 16 residues long. CDR3 loop: CASSLGLWLNGETQYF. CDR3 coding DNA: TGTGCCAGCAGCTTAGGGTTGTGGCTAAACGGGGAGACCCAGTACTTC.

The gene calls are TRBV19 and TRBJ1-2; 8 nucleotides align to TRBD1. The CDR3 is 14 amino acids. Per germline, CDR1 LNHDA and CDR2 SQIVND (reference sequence). Germline trimming cut 0 bases from V and 7 bases from J; bases unmatched to any gene: 4. CDR3 DNA sequence: TGTGCCAGTAGTATAGATCCGGACAGGGTTGGCTACACCTTC. The encoded protein is CASSIDPDRVGYTF. Drawing the rest from reference TRBV19 and TRBJ1-2, the complete variable domain is DGGITQSPKYLFRKEGQNVTLSCEQNLNHDAMYWYRQDPGQGLRLIYYSQIVNDFQKGDIAEGYSVSREKKESFPLTVTSAQKNPTAFYLCASSIDPDRVGYTFGSGTRLTVV.

On this clonotype itself: The DNA is omitted, as the CDR3 cannot be located on it reliably, and the CDR3 follows TCRdb's listing. This chain connects TRBV7-5 to TRBJ2-7; TRBD1 is the table's D call, not checked against the DNA. TRBV7-5 is given as a pseudogene. Inclusive of both ends, the CDR3 amounts to 20 amino acids. The chain's CDR3 is CISVPEAQPGQGANPYEQYF.

The chain links TRBV7-2 to TRBJ2-7, with 8 nucleotides matching TRBD2. This CDR3 is built from 15 residues. V gave up 1 base and J gave up 5 bases; unmatched junction bases: 7. Germline V lookup: CDR1 SGHTA, CDR2 FQGNSA. The CDR3 region is CASSLGGAGGDEQYF. The CDR3 bases are TGTGCCAGCAGCTTAGGAGGGGCCGGGGGGGACGAGCAGTACTTC.

The rearrangement links TRBV28 to TRBJ1-2; a weak D match, TRBD1 (5 bases). The CDR3 is 13 residues long. V lost 5 bases, J lost 2 bases, and 9 bases lay in between. Per the germline V gene, CDR1 is MDHEN and CDR2 is SYDVKM. CDR3 residues: CASSQGWNYGYTF. The CDR3 region has the DNA TGTGCCAGCAGTCAGGGATGGAACTATGGCTACACCTTC.

By its share, this clonotype is large. The rearrangement links TRBV20-1 to TRBJ2-4; TRBD1 matches at 7 bases. The CDR3 runs 13 residues. Germline trimming cut 4 bases from V and 5 bases from J; bases unmatched to any gene: 5. CDR1 DFQATT and CDR2 SNEGSKA come from the germline V gene (reference sequence). CDR3 loop: CSATPGGQNIQYF. CDR3 DNA: TGCAGTGCTACCCCAGGGGGACAAAACATTCAGTACTTC.